A single sample is the source of the 17 T cell receptor beta chains below, sequenced in a study of CXCR3-negative and CXCR3-positive naive CD8 T cells. No antigens are known for them. The authors made the TRB cDNA libraries by 5' RACE using UMI labels. Reprocessing the 5' RACE reads, TCRdb reports a single entry for every CDR3 protein and omits DNA. The listing records about 150,000 distinct CDR3 sequences. Study findings and constraints: Hydrophobicity of TRB CDR3s was greater in CXCR3-positive naive cells than in CXCR3-negative naive cells.

Sequenced: naive CXCR3+ CD8+ T cells from blood. Regarding subset: CD45RO-CCR7+CD27+CD95- naive CD8+ T cells expressing CXCR3 (TNR3+). The receptors shown here come from a human donor in good health. Some clones in this sample may be carry-over from other donors' samples.

The rearrangement uses TRBV2 and TRBJ1-5. In germline, CDR1 is SNHLY, CDR2 FYNNEI. CDR3 length: 15 amino acids. CDR3 loop: CASSERGWSNQPQHF.

The rearrangement joins TRBV20-1 to TRBJ2-1; TCRdb reports TRBD2, a call that lacks DNA to check it against. CDR3 length equals 14 residues. Germline-derived CDR1 and CDR2 are DFQATT and SNEGSKA (reference sequence). The CDR3 here is CSARGRAAAREQFF.

CDR3 sequence reads: CASSHLTSPGEQLF. The chain is built from TRBV14 and TRBJ2-1; lacking DNA, the TRBD2 call made by TCRdb goes unchecked. CDR1 and CDR2 (germline): SGHDN, FVKESK. CDR3 length equals 14 residues.

This rearrangement joins TRBV27 to TRBJ2-5; TCRdb lists TRBD1, though no DNA is available to test this call. CDR3 length: 14 residues. CDR1 is MNHEY and CDR2 is SMNVEV in the germline V gene (reference sequence). This CDR3 reads CASSPAGTFGTQYF.

The V call is TRBV28, the J call TRBJ1-5. This CDR3 is 14 amino acids long. Germline CDR1 and CDR2: MDHEN and SYDVKM. The CDR3 here is CASRGIYSNQPQHF.

V is TRBV6-5 and J is TRBJ2-1; TCRdb lists TRBD1, though no DNA is available to test this call. This CDR3 contains 17 residues. The germline V gene encodes CDR1 MNHEY and CDR2 SVGAGI. The CDR3 protein is CASSYSIRDGPYNEQFF.

The chain combines TRBV18 with TRBJ2-7. Germline values: CDR1 KGHSH, CDR2 LQKENI. This CDR3 spans 12 amino acids. The CDR3 is CASSSPGGEQYF.

V usage is TRBV5-1 and J usage is TRBJ2-7; the TCRdb D gene call, TRBD1, has no DNA to confirm it. CDR1 is SGHRS, CDR2 YFSETQ, per germline. The CDR3 spans 15 residues. This CDR3 is CASSASSGTPYEQYF.

V and J are TRBV25-1 and TRBJ2-5; the TCRdb call, TRBD2, lacks DNA for checking. The length of the CDR3 is 14 residues. Germline V gene data show CDR1 as MGHDK and CDR2 as SYGVNS. The CDR3 loop reads CASKAPGLQETQYF.

This chain connects TRBV7-9 to TRBJ2-3. This CDR3 is 13 amino acids long. CDR1 is SEHNR and CDR2 is FQNEAQ in the germline V gene (reference sequence). This CDR3 reads CASSLGLSDTQYF.

The V and J genes are TRBV12-3 or TRBV12-4 and TRBJ2-7; TCRdb selects TRBD1, and the lack of DNA leaves this call unchecked. This CDR3 comprises 14 residues. Here the CDR3 reads CASSLSGVDYEQYF.

This chain uses TRBV4-2 with TRBJ2-3; TCRdb picks TRBD1, but there is no DNA to check that call. CDR1 and CDR2 from the germline V gene are LGHNA and YNFKEQ. This CDR3 is built from 18 residues. CDR3 region: CASSPEWDRGWSTDTQYF.

The rearrangement uses TRBV6-5 and TRBJ2-7; the TCRdb D gene call, TRBD1, has no DNA to confirm it. Germline values: CDR1 MNHEY, CDR2 SVGAGI. This CDR3 region has 16 residues. The chain's CDR3 is CASSYSAVDRGHEQYF.

This chain links TRBV5-1 with TRBJ2-5; as DNA is missing, the TRBD1 call by TCRdb cannot be tested. CDR1 SGHRS and CDR2 YFSETQ come from the germline V gene. The CDR3 loop spans 16 amino acids. This chain's CDR3 is CASNHEGAGAGETQYF.

The V and J genes are TRBV5-4 and TRBJ2-3; TCRdb designates TRBD1, a call that cannot be tested without DNA. This CDR3 is built from 16 residues. Germline V gene sequence: CDR1 SGHNT, CDR2 YYREEE (reference sequence). This CDR3 is CASSPARGSSTDTQYF.

This sequence joins TRBV20-1 and TRBJ2-7; absent DNA, TCRdb's TRBD1 call cannot be checked. Germline-derived CDR1 and CDR2 are DFQATT and SNEGSKA (reference sequence). CDR3 length equals 15 residues. This CDR3 is CSARDRGTSSYEQYF.

This sequence joins TRBV5-1 and TRBJ1-1; the D call from TCRdb, TRBD1, cannot be confirmed without DNA. Germline CDR1 is SGHRS and CDR2 is YFSETQ. This CDR3 has 15 amino acids. CDR3 residues: CASSSNGQGPTEAFF.